The entry below gives a single T cell receptor (beta chain) sequence along with its context. The antigen remains unidentified. It was healthy bone marrow donors who served as donors. This sample was included in a study of cytomegalovirus exposure and HLA in healthy donors. Points from the study as a whole: Later analysis showed TCR association rates varying by HLA locus, highest for DRB1 and lowest for HLA-C. In an earlier analysis, most TCR beta V segments were productive about 87% or about 30% of the time.

CDR1 SGHDN and CDR2 FVKESK come from the germline V gene. This CDR3 has 15 residues. The J segment lost 7 bases and the V segment lost 2 bases, leaving 6 bases of the junction unmatched. Both 60 Vbeta primers and 13 Jbeta primers went into the PCR. Only in-frame clones appear in the TCRdb table, and some are missing; sequencing was by immunoSEQ multiplex PCR. This table holds 97,000 or so clones, around 68% found once. This chain connects TRBV14 to TRBJ1-4, with 8 bases matching TRBD1. Sequenced input: PBMCs. The clonotype originates from a man between 50 and 59 years old in good health and CMV-seronegative. This CDR3 reads CASSQSQGAGEKLFF. CDR3 nucleotides: TGTGCCAGCAGCCAAAGCCAGGGGGCGGGTGAAAAACTGTTTTTT.